The T cell receptor beta chain under discussion was sequenced for a study of T cells after yellow fever vaccination. TCRdb used MiXCR to reprocess the 5' RACE reads, holding one entry per CDR3 protein. The repertoire consists of 250,000 to 350,000 distinct CDR3 sequences, with around 8.6% occurring once and the leading ten covering around 3.5%. V lost 7 bases and J lost 2; bases outside the gene matches: 9. The CDR3 length is 17 residues. The germline V gene has CDR1 LNHDA and CDR2 SQIVND (reference sequence). Study-level findings and limits: The booster response re-showed most primary clones: 96% CD4, more than 70% CD8.

This clonotype appeared a few times. Its antigen is undetermined. The input for sequencing was CD4+ T cells sorted from PBMCs, taken 5 days after the yellow fever booster vaccination. The V and J genes are TRBV19 and TRBJ2-6; 9 nucleotides line up with TRBD1. The sequence came from a young man who received the YFV17D yellow fever vaccine. CDR3 region: CASTIQGAVAGANVLTF. The CDR3 DNA sequence: TGTGCCAGTACCATACAGGGGGCAGTAGCTGGGGCCAACGTCCTGACTTTC.